The 23 T cell receptor beta chains listed next were all sequenced from one sample in a study of Graves' ophthalmopathy and Graves' hyperthyroidism. From RNA, the CDR3 regions of TCR beta chains were amplified and sequenced. A first-round RT-PCR used HTBI primers, followed by a second-round multiplex PCR. In TCRdb, the multiplex PCR reads were re-called with MiXCR into one record per CDR3 protein. This table holds almost 750,000 distinct CDR3 sequences, approximately 40% found once. The specimen sequenced was peripheral blood. Receptors were obtained from an adult man with Graves' ophthalmopathy.

This clonotype has more than one count but fewer than ten. The J gene is TRBJ1-2, the V gene TRBV20-1, with 8 bases identical to TRBD1. Unmatched junction bases numbered 5, after V lost 0 bases and J lost 8 bases. There are 13 residues in the CDR3. Germline CDR1 is DFQATT and CDR2 is SNEGSKA (reference sequence). CDR3 sequence reads: CSARDQGAEGYTF. For the CDR3, the DNA is TGCAGTGCTAGAGATCAGGGGGCGGAGGGCTACACCTTC.

With regard to this clonotype: No conserved phenylalanine or tryptophan ends this CDR3, so it is likely a read error. V and J are TRBV7-9 and TRBJ2-5; 8 bases map to TRBD1. V shed 5 bases, J shed 5 bases, and the junction held 10 bases outside the gene matches. Germline assignment: CDR1 SEHNR and CDR2 FQNEAQ (reference sequence). CDR3 length equals 15 residues. CDR3: CASSPNQGAGETQYV. The CDR3 bases are TGTGCCAGCAGCCCGAACCAGGGGGCTGGGGAGACCCAGTACGTC.

This rearrangement joins TRBV7-2 to TRBJ1-2, with D tentatively TRBD1 (5 bases). Germline CDR1 reads SGHTA; CDR2 reads FQGNSA. V was clipped by 5 bases and J by 8 bases, with 21 bases between them. CDR3 size: 15 residues. The CDR3 loop is CASSPRGPGGFGYTF. DNA for the CDR3: TGTGCCAGCAGCCCCCGCGGTCCCGGGGGGTTCGGCTACACCTTC.

The J gene is TRBJ2-7, the V gene TRBV20-1; TRBD2 matches 10 bases. Germline CDR1 and CDR2: DFQATT and SNEGSKA (reference sequence). J gave up 2 bases and V 5 bases, and 6 bases lay outside the gene matches. CDR3 length: 14 residues. CDR3 sequence reads: CSAFRTSGTYEQYF. The CDR3 DNA reads TGCAGTGCTTTCCGGACTAGCGGAACCTACGAGCAGTACTTC.

The V gene is TRBV14, the J gene TRBJ1-1; 7 bases are a match to TRBD1. Germline V CDR1 and CDR2: SGHDN, FVKESK. V was pared by 3 bases and J by 1 base, with 2 bases of the junction left unmatched. The CDR3 runs 14 residues. The CDR3 DNA sequence: TGTGCCAGCAGCCACTCAGGGGGGAACACTGAAGCTTTCTTT. It translates to CASSHSGGNTEAFF.

In this sample, this clonotype turned up a few times. The chain has TRBV12-3 or TRBV12-4 and TRBJ2-5, with D perhaps TRBD1 (6 bases). The ends were cut back, 6 bases at V and 5 bases at J, with 22 bases in the middle. The CDR3 covers 16 residues. CDR3 DNA: TGTGCCAGCAGCTTCCCCCAGGGGCGAAAGTCGGAGACCCAGTACTTC. It codes for CASSFPQGRKSETQYF.

About this clonotype: This clone may be a read error of a much larger clone one base away. V gene TRBV15 combines with J gene TRBJ1-3; no reliable D call. Germline V gene sequence: CDR1 LNHNV, CDR2 YYDKDF (reference sequence). The CDR3 extends over 17 amino acids. The CDR3 spells CATSGDRGHLSGNTIYF. CDR3 bases: TGTGCCACCAGCGGAGATCGTGGGCATTTGTCCGGAAACACCATATATTTT.

A word on this clonotype: Sequence at one end of the junction differs from germline and may be a read error. The V gene is TRBV15, the J gene TRBJ2-7; 7 bases align to TRBD1. Germline V gene sequence: CDR1 LNHNV, CDR2 YYDKDF (reference sequence). The CDR3 runs 14 residues. The CDR3 coding sequence is TGTGCCAACAGCAGGGGACAGAGCTCCTACGAGCAGAACTTC. The encoded protein is CANSRGQSSYEQNF.

This clonotype showed up many times. This CDR3 reads CASREGYYEQYF. CDR3 bases: TGTGCCAGCCGCGAGGGCTACTACGAGCAGTACTTC. The chain is built from TRBV2 and TRBJ2-7; tentatively, D is TRBD2 (5 bases). Trimming removed 8 bases from V and 3 bases from J, with 11 bases in between. Germline V gives CDR1 SNHLY, CDR2 FYNNEI. This CDR3 is built from 12 residues.

J is TRBJ2-2 and V is TRBV25-1; D is possibly TRBD2 (5 bases). Trimming stripped 5 bases from V and 6 bases from J, with 13 bases between. CDR1 is MGHDK and CDR2 is SYGVNS in the germline V gene. CDR3 length: 14 residues. This CDR3 is CASSYSVSAGELFF. CDR3 coding DNA: TGTGCCAGCAGTTACTCCGTTAGCGCCGGGGAGCTGTTTTTT.

This clonotype has only a few counts. The chain links TRBV19 to TRBJ1-1; TRBD1 matches 7 bases. J lost 10 bases, V lost 7 bases, and 9 bases had no gene match. Germline lookup yields CDR1 LNHDA and CDR2 SQIVND (reference sequence). The CDR3 runs to 12 residues. CDR3 coding DNA: TGTGCCAGTATTCAGGGGGTAGAAGGAGCTTTCTTT. Its protein product is CASIQGVEGAFF. The whole variable domain, remainder taken from reference TRBV19 and TRBJ1-1, is DGGITQSPKYLFRKEGQNVTLSCEQNLNHDAMYWYRQDPGQGLRLIYYSQIVNDFQKGDIAEGYSVSREKKESFPLTVTSAQKNPTAFYLCASIQGVEGAFFGQGTRLTVV.

The chain is built from TRBV4-1 and TRBJ1-6; maybe TRBD1 (5 bases). From germline, CDR1 is MGHRA and CDR2 YSYEKL. V lost 3 bases and J 7 bases, leaving 13 bases between the germline ends. The CDR3 runs to 15 residues. The CDR3 protein is CASSQTGLLNSPLHF. DNA of the CDR3: TGCGCCAGCAGCCAGACGGGACTTTTAAATTCACCCCTCCACTTT.

The V gene is TRBV10-3, the J gene TRBJ1-1, with 10 bases that match TRBD1. In germline, CDR1 is ENHRY, CDR2 SYGVKD. The ends lost 3 bases at V and 4 bases at J; junction bases unmatched: 14. The length of the CDR3 is 18 residues. For the CDR3, the DNA is TGTGCCATCAGTGAAGGTAGAGCTCGGGACAGGGGTTTCACTGAAGCTTTCTTT. This gives the protein CAISEGRARDRGFTEAFF.

The genes are TRBV7-9 and TRBJ1-5, with a possible D match to TRBD1 (5 bases). The CDR3 has 17 amino acids. Germline V lookup: CDR1 SEHNR, CDR2 FQNEAQ (reference sequence). The V end was cut by 1 base, the J end by 5 bases, with 18 bases between. CDR3 protein: CASSLGWGRDHYQPQHF. The CDR3 coding sequence is TGTGCCAGCAGCTTAGGGTGGGGCAGGGATCATTATCAGCCCCAGCATTTT.

V usage is TRBV29-1 and J usage is TRBJ2-7; 10 nucleotides agree with TRBD1. This CDR3 contains 13 residues. CDR1 SQVTM and CDR2 ANQGSEA come from the germline V gene. V trimming: 5 bases; J trimming: 6 bases; junction bases outside the gene matches: 7. The CDR3 protein is CSVSGQGLGEQYF. In nucleotides, the CDR3 is TGCAGCGTTTCGGGACAGGGGTTGGGCGAGCAGTACTTC.

In regard to this clonotype: A much larger clonotype is one base distant, so this may be a read error. The rearrangement uses TRBV13 and TRBJ1-5; 7 bases match TRBD1. Per the germline V gene, CDR1 is PRHDT and CDR2 is FYEKMQ (reference sequence). The CDR3 covers 14 residues. The CDR3 DNA reads TGTGCCAGCAGCCCAGACAGGGACGATCAGCTCCAGCATTTT. Protein sequence: CASSPDRDDQLQHF.

V and J are TRBV3-1 and TRBJ1-2, with D uncertain. Germline V gene sequence: CDR1 LGHDT, CDR2 YNNKEL (reference sequence). Between the trimmed V and J ends, which lost 2 bases and 4 bases, there was a span of 11 bases. CDR3 length: 14 amino acids. The CDR3 DNA follows: TGTGCCAGCAGCCAAACCGGGCCACTCTATGGCTACACCTTC. Translated, it gives CASSQTGPLYGYTF.

This clonotype showed up just a few times. The rearrangement links TRBV19 to TRBJ2-7; D is tentatively TRBD1 or TRBD2 (8 bases each). V was pared by 6 bases and J by 2 bases, with 17 bases between. The CDR3 covers 15 residues. Germline-derived CDR1 and CDR2 are LNHDA and SQIVND (reference sequence). This CDR3 reads CASSRGPGGTYEQYF. Written as DNA, the CDR3 is TGTGCCAGTAGCAGGGGGCCGGGAGGGACCTACGAGCAGTACTTC.

Details on this clonotype: The junction shows a germline mismatch at one end, possibly a read error. This chain links TRBV7-9 with TRBJ2-7, with D maybe TRBD1 (7 bases). The germline V gene has CDR1 SEHNR and CDR2 FQNEAQ (reference sequence). The CDR3 has 14 amino acids. Here the CDR3 DNA reads TGTGCCAGCAGCCCCGACAGGGACTCCTACGGGCAGTACTTC. Translating it yields CASSPDRDSYGQYF.

In the case of this clonotype: At one end the junction does not follow the germline gene, possibly because of a read error. The chain joins TRBV2 to TRBJ2-7, with 7 nucleotides matching TRBD1. There are 15 residues in the CDR3. Germline V CDR1 and CDR2: SNHLY, FYNNEI. The CDR3 DNA reads TGTGCCAGCACTGGGGACAGACATCCTACGAGCGAGCGGTACTTC. It specifies CASTGDRHPTSERYF.

J is TRBJ1-1 and V is TRBV29-1; no definite D call. This CDR3 comprises 14 residues. Germline V gene data show CDR1 as SQVTM and CDR2 as ANQGSEA. The V and J ends lost 2 bases and 1 base respectively, with 11 bases between them. The CDR3 DNA reads as TGCAGCGTTGAATCCCAGCGGGGGAACACTGAAGCTTTCTTT. Translating gives CSVESQRGNTEAFF. Looking up the rest from reference TRBV29-1 and TRBJ1-1 gives the full variable domain: SAVISQKPSRDICQRGTSLTIQCQVDSQVTMMFWYRQQPGQSLTLIATANQGSEATYESGFVIDKFPISRPNLTFSTLTVSNMSPEDSSIYLCSVESQRGNTEAFFGQGTRLTVV.

This chain joins TRBV15 and TRBJ1-1; 7 nucleotides match TRBD1. Germline CDR1 is LNHNV and CDR2 is YYDKDF (reference sequence). The junction had 7 bases not matched to a gene; V was cut back by 9 bases and J by 0 bases. This CDR3 region has 14 residues. The CDR3 DNA is TGTGCCACGAGCCGGGGACAGATGAACACTGAAGCTTTCTTT. Residues: CATSRGQMNTEAFF.

This clonotype was seen a handful of times. The genes are TRBV7-9 and TRBJ1-6; D not resolved. The CDR3 contains 15 residues. The germline gives CDR1 SEHNR, CDR2 FQNEAQ (reference sequence). Trimming left V 9 bases short and J 5 bases short, with 17 bases between. The CDR3 is CASSISGGHNSPLHF. The CDR3, as DNA: TGTGCCAGTAGTATAAGCGGCGGACATAATTCACCCCTCCACTTT.